This passage covers 28 T cell receptor beta chains from one sample sequenced in a study of identical twins. From the 5' RACE reads, TCRdb called clonotypes with MiXCR, one entry per CDR3 protein. Of hundreds of thousands of distinct CDR3 sequences in the sample, roughly 20% were seen once. Separately, the same data were catalogued under a study of T cells expressing NK-cell markers.

Sequenced material: PBMCs. Receptor source: a young woman in good health.

This clonotype was recorded at least ten times. The chain links TRBV7-3 to TRBJ2-7, with TRBD2 matching over 8 bases. This CDR3 contains 14 residues. Germline V gives CDR1 SGHTA, CDR2 FQGTGA. Unmatched junction bases numbered 6, after V lost 5 bases and J lost 3 bases. The CDR3 DNA follows: TGTGCCAGCAGCCCCGGGGGGGCCTTCTACGAGCAGTACTTC. Its protein is CASSPGGAFYEQYF.

This clonotype was recorded a few times. The chain recombines TRBV4-3 with TRBJ2-6; D is perhaps TRBD1 or TRBD2 (5 bases each). The ends were cut back, 0 bases at V and 4 bases at J, with 13 bases in the middle. This CDR3 has 17 amino acids. Per germline, CDR1 LGHNA and CDR2 YSLEER. DNA of the CDR3: TGCGCCAGCAGCCAAGATCTTACGGGGACGGGGGCCAACGTCCTGACTTTC. Translation: CASSQDLTGTGANVLTF.

This clonotype has just a few counts. The chain carries TRBV12-3 or TRBV12-4 and TRBJ1-1, with 7 bases lining up with TRBD1. CDR3 length: 15 amino acids. V was pared by 2 bases and J by 4 bases, with 7 bases of the junction left unmatched. CDR3 protein: CASSLQGVSGTEAFF. The CDR3 coding sequence is TGTGCCAGCAGTTTACAGGGGGTGTCTGGCACTGAAGCTTTCTTT.

This clonotype was counted only a few times. In DNA form, the CDR3 reads TGTGCCAGCGCCGGGACTAGCGGGGTTGAGACCCAGTACTTC. Translating gives CASAGTSGVETQYF. The chain is built from TRBV2 and TRBJ2-5; 13 bases fit TRBD2. Trimming at V came to 8 bases and at J to 5 bases, leaving 5 bases not matched to a gene. CDR1 SNHLY and CDR2 FYNNEI come from the germline V gene. The CDR3 extends over 14 amino acids.

The rearrangement links TRBV30 to TRBJ2-3; D gene uncertain. V shed 0 bases and J shed 6 bases, with 10 bases lying between them. Germline assignment: CDR1 GTSNPN and CDR2 SVGIG (reference sequence). The CDR3 runs 13 residues. Here the CDR3 reads CAWSVISPDTQYF. The CDR3 coding sequence is TGTGCCTGGAGTGTAATCTCTCCCGATACGCAGTATTTT.

This clonotype has just a few counts. The CDR3 nucleotides read TGCGCCAGCAGCTGGGACCTCTCCTACAATGAGCAGTTCTTC. It is translated as CASSWDLSYNEQFF. The V call is TRBV5-1, the J call TRBJ2-1, with D perhaps assigned TRBD1 or TRBD2 (5 bases each). V dropped 3 bases and J dropped 0 bases, with 7 bases sitting between them. CDR1 SGHRS and CDR2 YFSETQ come from the germline V gene. This CDR3 comprises 14 residues.

CDR3 sequence (DNA): TGTGCCAGGGGCCCCGGGCTCCCCCGCTACGAGCAGTACTTC. It encodes CARGPGLPRYEQYF. This chain links TRBV5-5 with TRBJ2-7; D unresolved. V lost 8 bases and J 3 bases, leaving 18 bases between the germline ends. The CDR3 sequence is 14 residues long. Germline V gene lookup returns CDR1 SGHKS and CDR2 YYEKEE (reference sequence). The full variable domain, with the rest looked up from reference TRBV5-5 and TRBJ2-7, is DAGVTQSPTHLIKTRGQQVTLRCSPISGHKSVSWYQQVLGQGPQFIFQYYEKEERGRGNFPDRFSARQFPNYSSELNVNALLLGDSALYLCARGPGLPRYEQYFGPGTRLTVT.

This clonotype was seen only a few times. This rearrangement joins TRBV7-2 to TRBJ2-1, with D tentatively TRBD2 (5 bases). There are 13 residues in the CDR3. Germline-derived CDR1 and CDR2 are SGHTA and FQGNSA. Trimming cost V 8 bases and J 6 bases, with 14 bases left between them. Written as DNA, the CDR3 is TGTGCCAGCGTCACCGGGGTGGGCAATGAGCAGTTCTTC. Translation: CASVTGVGNEQFF.

This clonotype was observed a few times. The V gene is TRBV12-3 or TRBV12-4, the J gene TRBJ2-1; 7 bases map to TRBD2. The CDR3 is made up of 15 amino acids. V shed 8 bases and J 5 bases; nucleotides not matched to a gene: 12. Here the CDR3 reads CASADPRGVNNEQFF. DNA of the CDR3: TGTGCCAGCGCCGATCCCCGGGGGGTCAACAATGAGCAGTTCTTC.

Only a few counts were recorded for this clonotype. The V gene is TRBV29-1, the J gene TRBJ2-7, with TRBD1 matching over 9 bases. Germline CDR1 SQVTM, CDR2 ANQGSEA. Trimming cost V 7 bases and J 6 bases; bases outside gene matches: 4. The CDR3 consists of 11 residues. Here the CDR3 reads CSAMDRGEQYF. In nucleotides, the CDR3 is TGCAGCGCCATGGACAGGGGCGAGCAGTACTTC.

A few counts support this clonotype. The chain combines TRBV7-9 with TRBJ2-1, with 8 positions matching TRBD2. Germline trimming cut 3 bases from V and 0 bases from J; bases unmatched to any gene: 7. Per the germline V gene, CDR1 is SEHNR and CDR2 is FQNEAQ (reference sequence). This CDR3 comprises 17 residues. The CDR3 reads CASSFWTSFSSYNEQFF. For the CDR3, the DNA is TGTGCCAGCAGCTTTTGGACTAGCTTTAGCTCCTACAATGAGCAGTTCTTC.

The V and J genes are TRBV12-3 or TRBV12-4 and TRBJ2-1; 11 positions agree with TRBD2. The CDR3 loop spans 15 amino acids. The ends lost 4 bases at V and 7 bases at J; junction bases unmatched: 6. Here the CDR3 reads CASSSRLAGRNEQFF. The CDR3 DNA reads TGTGCCAGCAGTTCTAGACTAGCGGGGAGAAATGAGCAGTTCTTC.

This clonotype has only a few counts. J is TRBJ2-1 and V is TRBV20-1; the match to TRBD1 covers 8 bases. CDR1 and CDR2 from the germline V gene are DFQATT and SNEGSKA (reference sequence). CDR3 length: 14 amino acids. J gave up 10 bases and V 3 bases, and 11 bases lay outside the gene matches. CDR3 nucleotides: TGCAGTGCTAGGAGGGGCGCCCCAGGGGGCGAGCAGTTCTTC. This sequence encodes CSARRGAPGGEQFF.

This clonotype has more than one count but fewer than ten. The chain uses TRBV7-2 and TRBJ2-3; D may be TRBD1 (6 bases). V was trimmed by 1 base and J by 5 bases, leaving 13 bases between them. Germline V gene lookup returns CDR1 SGHTA and CDR2 FQGNSA. The CDR3 is 15 amino acids. In DNA form, the CDR3 reads TGTGCCAGCAGCTTAGTCCGGGACATAGGAGATACGCAGTATTTT. Encoded protein: CASSLVRDIGDTQYF. Variable domain in full (rest from reference TRBV7-2 and TRBJ2-3): GAGVSQSPSNKVTEKGKDVELRCDPISGHTALYWYRQSLGQGLEFLIYFQGNSAPDKSGLPSDRFSAERTGGSVSTLTIQRTQQEDSAVYLCASSLVRDIGDTQYFGPGTRLTVL.

This clonotype has only a few counts. This chain links TRBV20-1 with TRBJ2-7; the D is unclear. With 6 bases removed from V and 5 bases from J, the gap between germline ends came to 11 bases. CDR1 DFQATT and CDR2 SNEGSKA come from the germline V gene (reference sequence). The CDR3 extends over 11 amino acids. CDR3 DNA: TGCAGTGCCCGACGGACCCACGAGCAGTACTTC. Protein product: CSARRTHEQYF.

In this sample, this clonotype turned up a few times. The J gene is TRBJ2-1, the V gene TRBV20-1, with TRBD2 matching over 11 bases. In germline, CDR1 is DFQATT, CDR2 SNEGSKA (reference sequence). Trimming cost V 6 bases and J 7 bases; bases outside gene matches: 11. The CDR3 is made up of 15 amino acids. CDR3 region: CSACIAGGPKNEQFF. The CDR3 DNA is TGCAGTGCCTGTATAGCGGGGGGGCCGAAGAATGAGCAGTTCTTC.

This clonotype turned up a few times. This chain joins TRBV3-1 and TRBJ2-5, with a weak D call TRBD2 (6 bases). The ends were cut back, 7 bases at V and 0 bases at J, with 9 bases in the middle. Germline-derived CDR1 and CDR2 are LGHDT and YNNKEL (reference sequence). The CDR3 contains 13 residues. CDR3 nucleotides: TGTGCCAGCACCTGGACTAACCAAGAGACCCAGTACTTC. Translation: CASTWTNQETQYF.

This clonotype was found once. Just one base apart from a much larger clone, this may be a read error. V and J are TRBV12-3 or TRBV12-4 and TRBJ2-2; D unclear. CDR3 size: 12 residues. V was shortened by 3 bases and J by 6 bases, with 5 bases between the two germline ends. The chain's CDR3 is CASSFFPGELFF. The CDR3 DNA is TGTGCCAGCAGTTTTTTCCCCGGGGAGCTGTTTTTT.

The V and J genes are TRBV6-2 or TRBV6-3 and TRBJ2-2; D perhaps matches TRBD2 (6 bases). Germline values: CDR1 MNHEY, CDR2 SVGEGT. This CDR3 region has 15 residues. The ends were cut back, 5 bases at V and 5 bases at J, with 15 bases in the middle. The CDR3, as DNA: TGTGCCAGCAGTCACAAGGCGGGGACTACCGGGGAGCTGTTTTTT. Amino acids: CASSHKAGTTGELFF.

V usage is TRBV7-6 and J usage is TRBJ1-3; D is unclear. Trimming shortened V by 2 bases and J by 0 bases, and 8 bases separated the two germline ends. Germline V CDR1 and CDR2: SGHVS, FNYEAQ. This CDR3 is built from 15 residues. In nucleotides, the CDR3 is TGTGCCAGCAGCTTAAGTCAACCCTCTGGAAACACCATATATTTT. This gives the protein CASSLSQPSGNTIYF.

CDR3 residues: CATSRGGTYNEQFF. As DNA, the CDR3 is TGTGCCACCAGTCGGGGGGGTACCTACAATGAGCAGTTCTTC. The chain links TRBV24-1 to TRBJ2-1; 8 nucleotides match TRBD2. The V gene's germline CDR1 is KGHDR and CDR2 SFDVKD. Germline trimming cut 6 bases from V and 2 bases from J; bases unmatched to any gene: 2. The CDR3 totals 14 residues.

This clonotype has just a few counts. The rearrangement links TRBV20-1 to TRBJ2-2, with TRBD1 matching 7 bases. This CDR3 comprises 16 residues. The trim removed 2 bases at V and 1 base at J, leaving 7 bases unmatched. Germline CDR1 DFQATT, CDR2 SNEGSKA (reference sequence). The CDR3 bases are TGCAGTGCTAGATCCAATCGGGACAGGAACACCGGGGAGCTGTTTTTT. This translates into CSARSNRDRNTGELFF.

This chain joins TRBV20-1 and TRBJ1-1, with 9 bases identical to TRBD1. Per the germline V gene, CDR1 is DFQATT and CDR2 is SNEGSKA (reference sequence). There are 13 residues in the CDR3. V shed 6 bases and J 5 bases; nucleotides not matched to a gene: 7. The CDR3 reads CSAPTGGHTEAFF. CDR3 sequence (DNA): TGCAGTGCCCCCACAGGGGGCCATACTGAAGCTTTCTTT.

The chain joins TRBV20-1 to TRBJ2-3; 12 nucleotides agree with TRBD2. V was clipped by 3 bases and J by 5 bases; unmatched bases: 9. The CDR3 contains 16 residues. The germline CDR1 and CDR2 sequences are DFQATT and SNEGSKA (reference sequence). CDR3 loop: CSARDSSGGARDTQYF. The CDR3 DNA follows: TGCAGTGCTAGGGACTCTAGCGGGGGGGCTAGAGATACGCAGTATTTT.

The rearrangement links TRBV20-1 to TRBJ2-7, with D maybe TRBD2 (5 bases). V dropped 4 bases and J dropped 3 bases, with 19 bases sitting between them. From germline, CDR1 is DFQATT and CDR2 SNEGSKA (reference sequence). The CDR3 is 15 amino acids. This chain's CDR3 is CSATEGLTGYYEQYF. CDR3 DNA sequence: TGCAGTGCTACAGAGGGCCTGACGGGATACTACGAGCAGTACTTC.

This clonotype was seen more than once but under ten times. The genes are TRBV27 and TRBJ2-7; D might be TRBD1 (6 bases). The germline CDR1 and CDR2 sequences are MNHEY and SMNVEV (reference sequence). The V end lost 8 bases, the J end lost 5 bases, and 13 bases lay between the germline ends. CDR3 length: 12 amino acids. CDR3 sequence: CASSGARHEQYF. For the CDR3, the DNA is TGTGCCAGCTCAGGGGCTCGACACGAGCAGTACTTC.

This clonotype was counted between two and nine times. This sequence joins TRBV20-1 and TRBJ2-3; 11 nucleotides agree with TRBD1. The CDR3 has 15 residues. Germline CDR1 DFQATT, CDR2 SNEGSKA (reference sequence). V lost 2 bases and J lost 5; bases outside the gene matches: 6. The DNA of the CDR3 is TGCAGTGCTAGATCCCCGGGACAGGGGGGAGATACGCAGTATTTT. This gives the protein CSARSPGQGGDTQYF.

This clonotype turned up a few times. The rearrangement uses TRBV5-1 and TRBJ2-4; 8 nucleotides line up with TRBD2. Germline assignment: CDR1 SGHRS and CDR2 YFSETQ. The CDR3 length is 16 residues. Trimming took 0 bases from V and 7 from J; bases not matched to a gene: 9. The DNA for the CDR3 is TGCGCCAGCAGCTTGGAAGCGGGAGATCGAGGTAACATTCAGTACTTC. This encodes CASSLEAGDRGNIQYF.